This T cell receptor beta chain was obtained from a study of graft-versus-host responses after intestinal transplantation. Clones were read by immunoSEQ multiplex PCR, and TCRdb kept only the in-frame ones, dropping some. The data contain some 84,000 clones, approximately 78% of them singletons. This CDR3 is 16 amino acids long. With 2 bases clipped from V and 3 bases from J, the junction kept 6 bases outside the gene matches. Per the germline V gene, CDR1 is SEHNR and CDR2 is FQNEAQ (reference sequence). Of note for this clone: Its antigen is undetermined.

This rearrangement joins TRBV7-9 to TRBJ2-7, with 11 bases fitting TRBD2. This sequence originates from a human donor who received an intestinal transplant. The material was unstimulated CD4+ T cells sorted from spleen or lymph node cells, obtained before intestinal transplant. DNA of the CDR3: TGTGCCAGCAGCTTAACAACCGGGACTAGCGGCTACGAGCAGTACTTC. It is translated as CASSLTTGTSGYEQYF.